Described below is a single TCR beta chain sequence and its context. Its antigen remains unidentified. The sample originates from a study of cytomegalovirus exposure and HLA in healthy donors. Findings of the study overall: In a later analysis, the majority of CMV-associated beta chains seemingly showed HLA restriction.

The CDR3 is 17 amino acids. Germline lookup yields CDR1 SGHVS and CDR2 FNYEAQ. The J segment lost 6 bases and the V segment lost 4 bases, leaving 14 bases of the junction unmatched. This PCR relied on a set of 60 Vbeta primers and 13 Jbeta primers. Per the study methods: It was a later analysis that counted about 80 million unique TCR beta chains, of which roughly 11 million were shared. TCRdb's table, derived via immunoSEQ multiplex PCR, lists solely in-frame clones and lacks some. For V, J and clone size, that table is used; D and trimming come from the DNA. The sample's table shows around 75,000 clones.

The V call is TRBV7-6, the J call TRBJ2-1; TRBD2 matches at 8 bases. The source of this sequence is a man aged 35 to 55 in good health and CMV-seronegative. The sequencing input was PBMCs. The chain's CDR3 is CASSSPIAGYGINEQFF. DNA for the CDR3: TGTGCCAGCAGCTCCCCTATAGCGGGATACGGGATCAATGAGCAGTTCTTC.